These T cell receptor beta chains were read from a single sample in a study of blood T cells in healthy people across ages. TCRdb passed the 5' RACE reads through MiXCR, listing each CDR3 protein once. The data show roughly 930,000 distinct CDR3 sequences, roughly 52% seen once. The sequenced material came from blood. Receptors were obtained from a man aged 30 to 39 in good health. Both conserved end residues are part of each CDR3. A D gene is named only where the DNA matches it firmly. The listing skips clone size in some rows; elsewhere it reads once, few, many or a size class.

NA | TRBJ2-7 | TRBV10-3 | NA | TGTGCCATCAGAATAGACAGGAGCTACGAGCAGTACTTC | CAIRIDRSYEQYF
TRBD2 | TRBJ2-1 | TRBV29-1 | few | TGCAGCGGGGAGGGCTTAACCTACAATGAGCAGTTCTTC | CSGEGLTYNEQFF
NA | TRBJ2-3 | TRBV25-1 | NA | TGTGCCAGCAGTGATTCCAAAATCACAGATACGCAGTATTTT | CASSDSKITDTQYF
NA | TRBJ2-4 | TRBV6-5 | NA | TGTGCCACCAAAGGGGCAGCTGAAGCCAAAAACATTCAGTACTTC | CATKGAAEAKNIQYF
NA | TRBJ2-4 | TRBV5-1 | once | TGCGCCAGCAGCGATCCTGCCTTAGCCAAAAACATTCAGTACTTC | CASSDPALAKNIQYF
NA | TRBJ2-1 | TRBV3-1 | few | TGTGCCAGCAGCCAAACCCCCGAGCAGTTCTTC | CASSQTPEQFF
TRBD2 | TRBJ2-1 | TRBV27 | NA | TGTGCCAGCGCACTAGCGAGCTCCTACAATGAGCAGTTCTTC | CASALASSYNEQFF
NA | TRBJ2-7 | TRBV10-3 | NA | TGTGCCACACACTTGGAACAGGGAGCCTACGAGCAGTACTTC | CATHLEQGAYEQYF
TRBD1 | TRBJ1-1 | TRBV9 | few | TGTGCCAGCAGCGTAGAAGTAGGACCGGACAGGCTATTTATGAACACTGAAGCTTTCTTT | CASSVEVGPDRLFMNTEAFF
NA | TRBJ2-1 | TRBV28 | NA | TGTGCCAGCAGTTTGCATGGGCCATACAATGAGCAGTTCTTC | CASSLHGPYNEQFF
NA | TRBJ2-7 | TRBV7-9 | NA | TGTGCCAGCAGCTTAGACATGTATTACGAGCAGTACTTC | CASSLDMYYEQYF
TRBD1 | TRBJ2-1 | TRBV7-8 | NA | TGTGCCAGCAGCAACCGGGACAGGGGGCTTTTGGATGAGCAGTTCTTC | CASSNRDRGLLDEQFF
NA | TRBJ2-5 | TRBV10-3 | NA | TGTGCCATCAGTGGGGGCGGGACGTACCAAGAGACCCAGTACTTC | CAISGGGTYQETQYF
NA | TRBJ2-2 | TRBV6-2/TRBV6-3 | NA | TGTGCCAGCAGCGAGGACACGGCGACCGGGGAGCTGTTTTTT | CASSEDTATGELFF
NA | TRBJ2-5 | TRBV7-2 | NA | TGTGCCAGCAGCTTAGACGGGGCCCGGGAGACCCAGTACTTC | CASSLDGARETQYF
TRBD1 | TRBJ1-4 | TRBV4-1 | NA | TGCGCCAGCAGCCAAGTGCCGACCGGGACAGAAAATGAAAAACTGTTTTTT | CASSQVPTGTENEKLFF
TRBD2 | TRBJ2-3 | TRBV27 | NA | TGTGCCAGCAGCGACCTGACTAGCGGGGGTCCTGATACGCAGTATTTT | CASSDLTSGGPDTQYF
TRBD1 | TRBJ2-7 | TRBV11-1 | NA | TGTGCCAGCAGCTCCGGACAGGTCCTCCTTTGCGAGCAGTACTTC | CASSSGQVLLCEQYF
NA | TRBJ1-2 | TRBV6-5 | NA | TGTGCCAGCAGTTACGGGGGCGCCGGTGGCTACACCTTC | CASSYGGAGGYTF
NA | TRBJ1-1 | TRBV25-1 | NA | TGTGCCAGCTCTTATGAGAACACTGAAGCTTTCTTT | CASSYENTEAFF
TRBD1 | TRBJ1-2 | TRBV3-1 | NA | TGTGCCAGCAGCCAAGATATGGGGACAGGGAATGGCTACACCTTC | CASSQDMGTGNGYTF
NA | TRBJ2-7 | TRBV4-2 | NA | TGTGCCAGCAGCCAAGGAAAAGTGAGCTACGAGCAGTACTTC | CASSQGKVSYEQYF
TRBD1 | TRBJ2-7 | TRBV7-3 | once | TGTGCCGGCAGCTTAAACAGGGGGCTGGGAGAGCAGTACTTC | CAGSLNRGLGEQYF
TRBD2 | TRBJ2-3 | TRBV6-6 | few | TGTGCCAGCAACATCCCGGGACTAACCACAGATACGCAGTATTTT | CASNIPGLTTDTQYF
NA | TRBJ2-1 | TRBV18 | NA | TGTGCCAGCTACCCCACTCAAATTAGCCCCTACAATGAGCAGTTCTTC | CASYPTQISPYNEQFF
TRBD1 | TRBJ2-3 | TRBV10-2 | once | TGCACCAGTCCACAGGGGTCAGATACGCAGTATTTT | CTSPQGSDTQYF
TRBD2 | TRBJ2-7 | TRBV5-4 | NA | TGTGCCAGCAGCGGTCGACTAGCGCCAGGGGACGAGCAGTACTTC | CASSGRLAPGDEQYF
NA | TRBJ1-5 | TRBV4-1 | few | TGCGCCAGCAGCCCTGTTGTGGGACGGAATAATCAGCCCCAGCATTTT | CASSPVVGRNNQPQHF
NA | TRBJ1-1 | TRBV29-1 | many | TGCAGCTTCGCTTTATCCTTAGGGTGGACTGAAGCTTTCTTT | CSFALSLGWTEAFF
NA | TRBJ2-3 | TRBV20-1 | NA | TGCAGTGCTAGGGATTTATCGGATACGCAGTATTTT | CSARDLSDTQYF
TRBD2 | TRBJ2-3 | TRBV7-9 | few | TGTGCCAGCACCGTTGAGCGGGGGCCCTTCTCAGATACGCAGTATTTT | CASTVERGPFSDTQYF
NA | TRBJ2-5 | TRBV29-1 | few | TGCAGCGTTGAGCTGGGTGGGGAGACCCAGTACTTC | CSVELGGETQYF
NA | TRBJ2-1 | TRBV3-1 | few | TGTGCCAGCAGCCAAGGGGTGGGTCCGGCGTTCTTC | CASSQGVGPAFF
TRBD2 | TRBJ2-1 | TRBV2 | NA | TGTGCCAGCAGTGAACGTAGCGGGGAATACAATGAGCAGTTCTTC | CASSERSGEYNEQFF
NA | TRBJ2-7 | TRBV30 | few | TGTGCCTGGAGTGGGCCAGGGTCAATCCACGAGCAGTACTTC | CAWSGPGSIHEQYF
NA | TRBJ2-3 | TRBV18 | NA | TGTGCCAGCTCACAGAACGGGGGCCGAAACACCGATACGCAGTATTTT | CASSQNGGRNTDTQYF
NA | TRBJ2-3 | TRBV6-5 | NA | TGTGCCAGCAGTTACTCGAGGCAGGGCGGGGTCGGCACAGATACGCAGTATTTT | CASSYSRQGGVGTDTQYF
NA | TRBJ1-1 | TRBV20-1 | NA | TGCAGTGCCTCCAGGGGTATCGGTGAAGCTTTCTTT | CSASRGIGEAFF
TRBD1 | TRBJ2-7 | TRBV29-1 | NA | TGCAGCGTGGGGGACAGTGTCTACGAGCAGTACTTC | CSVGDSVYEQYF
NA | TRBJ1-2 | TRBV9 | few | TGTGCCAGCAGCGTTCCAGGGACCTATGGCTACACCTTC | CASSVPGTYGYTF
NA | TRBJ2-5 | TRBV7-9 | few | TGTGCCAGCAGCCTGCGACAGGCCCCTAAAGAGACCCAGTACTTC | CASSLRQAPKETQYF
NA | TRBJ2-7 | TRBV12-3/TRBV12-4 | NA | TGTGCCAGCAGCCCCGACTCCGACTCCTACGAGCAGTACTTC | CASSPDSDSYEQYF
NA | TRBJ1-5 | TRBV15 | few | TGTGCCACCAGCAGAGCTCAGGGAGGCAATCAGCCCCAGCATTTT | CATSRAQGGNQPQHF
NA | TRBJ2-3 | TRBV5-1 | NA | TGCGCCAGCAGCTTGGAGGGGACTCACCTCACAGATACGCAGTATTTT | CASSLEGTHLTDTQYF
NA | TRBJ2-6 | TRBV6-1 | NA | TGTGCCAGCAGCAAATATTATGAAGGGGCCAACGTCCTGACTTTC | CASSKYYEGANVLTF
NA | TRBJ2-1 | TRBV9 | few | TGTGCCAGCAGCGTAGGACTGTCCACAATCGATGAGCAGTTCTTC | CASSVGLSTIDEQFF
NA | TRBJ2-1 | TRBV9 | NA | TGTGCCAGCAGCGTCGGGGGCGGGGTGTTAGGGGACAATGAGCAGTTCTTC | CASSVGGGVLGDNEQFF
NA | TRBJ2-3 | TRBV5-1 | few | TGCGCCAGCAGCTCGACCGGGTATACAGATACGCAGTATTTT | CASSSTGYTDTQYF
TRBD2 | TRBJ2-7 | TRBV20-1 | NA | TGCAGTGCACGGACTAGTAATATCTACGAGCAGTACTTC | CSARTSNIYEQYF
TRBD1 | TRBJ1-2 | TRBV5-4 | few | TGTGCCAGCAGCTTGGAGGGGGCCTATGGCTACACCTTC | CASSLEGAYGYTF
TRBD2 | TRBJ2-3 | TRBV9 | NA | TGTGCCAGCAGCTTATCCGGGACTAGCGGGGCAGATACGCAGTATTTT | CASSLSGTSGADTQYF
NA | TRBJ2-6 | TRBV6-5 | NA | TGTGCCAGCAGTTACGGGGGGACTTCTGGGGCCAACGTCCTGACTTTC | CASSYGGTSGANVLTF
NA | TRBJ1-1 | TRBV12-3/TRBV12-4 | NA | TGTGCCAGCAGTTTATCTGCCAGGGGAACTGAAGCTTTCTTT | CASSLSARGTEAFF
NA | TRBJ1-1 | TRBV4-2 | NA | TGTGCCAGCAGCCGATGGGAGGTGAACACTGAAGCTTTCTTT | CASSRWEVNTEAFF
NA | TRBJ1-4 | TRBV29-1 | NA | TGCAGCGTTGCATGGAGGGGAGGAGGGGAGACTGAAAAACTGTTTTTT | CSVAWRGGGETEKLFF
NA | TRBJ2-1 | TRBV18 | NA | TGTGCCAGCTCACCACCCGAGGGGGGGCCCTTCGCGGATGAGCAGTTCTTC | CASSPPEGGPFADEQFF
NA | TRBJ1-6 | TRBV28 | NA | TGTGCCAGCAGTTTATCAGGGGCCAATTCACCCCTCCACTTT | CASSLSGANSPLHF
NA | TRBJ1-5 | TRBV11-2 | NA | TGTGCCAGCAGCTTGGGGAACGGGAAAAGCAATCAGCCCCAGCATTTT | CASSLGNGKSNQPQHF